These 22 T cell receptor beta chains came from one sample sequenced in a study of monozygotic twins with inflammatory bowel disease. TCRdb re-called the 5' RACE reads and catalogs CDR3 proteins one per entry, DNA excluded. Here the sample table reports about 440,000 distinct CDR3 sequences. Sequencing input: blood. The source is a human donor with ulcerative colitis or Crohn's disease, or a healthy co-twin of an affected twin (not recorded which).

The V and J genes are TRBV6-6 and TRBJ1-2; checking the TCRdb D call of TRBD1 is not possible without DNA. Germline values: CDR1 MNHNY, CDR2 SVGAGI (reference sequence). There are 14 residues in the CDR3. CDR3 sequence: CASSTPRAGYGYTF.

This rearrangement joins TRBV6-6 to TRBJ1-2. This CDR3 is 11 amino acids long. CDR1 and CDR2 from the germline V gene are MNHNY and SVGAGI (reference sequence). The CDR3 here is CASSELYGYTF.

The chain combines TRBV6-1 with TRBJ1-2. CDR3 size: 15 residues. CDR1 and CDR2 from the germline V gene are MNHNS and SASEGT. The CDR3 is CASSGGFLTNYGYTF.

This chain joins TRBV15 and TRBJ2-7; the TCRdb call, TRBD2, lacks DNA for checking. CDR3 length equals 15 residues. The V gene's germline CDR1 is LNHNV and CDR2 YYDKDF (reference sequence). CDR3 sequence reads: CATSREPAGGDEQYF.

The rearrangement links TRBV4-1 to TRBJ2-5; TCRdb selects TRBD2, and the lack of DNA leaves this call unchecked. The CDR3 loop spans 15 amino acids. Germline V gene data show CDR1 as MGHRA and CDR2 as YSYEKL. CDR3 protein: CASSQVRGSGETQYF.

The CDR3 here is CASSLLANEKLFF. The chain has TRBV28 and TRBJ1-4. This CDR3 has 13 amino acids. Germline CDR1 and CDR2: MDHEN and SYDVKM.

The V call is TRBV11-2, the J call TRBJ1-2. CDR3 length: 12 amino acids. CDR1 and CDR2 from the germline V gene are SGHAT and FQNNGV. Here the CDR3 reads CASSLDYYGYTF.

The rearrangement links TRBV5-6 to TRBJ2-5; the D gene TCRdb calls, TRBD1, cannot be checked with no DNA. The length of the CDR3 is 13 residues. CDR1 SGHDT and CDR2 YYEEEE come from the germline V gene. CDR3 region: CASSRGTVETQYF.

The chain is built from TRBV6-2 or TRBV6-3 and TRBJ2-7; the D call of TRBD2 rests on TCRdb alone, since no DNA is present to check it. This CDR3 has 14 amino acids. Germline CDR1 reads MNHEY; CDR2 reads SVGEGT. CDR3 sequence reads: CASNPGTSGLEQYF.

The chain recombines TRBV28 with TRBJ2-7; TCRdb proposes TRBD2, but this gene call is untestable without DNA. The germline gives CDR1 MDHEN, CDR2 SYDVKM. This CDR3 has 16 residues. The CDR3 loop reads CASSLGGLNLFHEQYF.

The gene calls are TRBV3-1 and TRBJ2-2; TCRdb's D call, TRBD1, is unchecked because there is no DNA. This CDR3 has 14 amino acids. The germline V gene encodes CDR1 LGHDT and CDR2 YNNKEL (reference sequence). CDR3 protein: CASTMRGQNGELFF.

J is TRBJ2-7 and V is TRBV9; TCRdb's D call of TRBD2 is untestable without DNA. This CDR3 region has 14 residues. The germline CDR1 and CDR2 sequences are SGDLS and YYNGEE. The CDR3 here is CASSVGPALGEQYF.

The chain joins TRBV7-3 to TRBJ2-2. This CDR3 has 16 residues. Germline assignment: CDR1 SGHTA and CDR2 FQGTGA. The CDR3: CASSSAQAANTGELFF. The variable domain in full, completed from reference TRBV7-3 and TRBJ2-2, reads GAGVSQTPSNKVTEKGKYVELRCDPISGHTALYWYRQSLGQGPEFLIYFQGTGAADDSGLPNDRFFAVRPEGSVSTLKIQRTERGDSAVYLCASSSAQAANTGELFFGEGSRLTVL.

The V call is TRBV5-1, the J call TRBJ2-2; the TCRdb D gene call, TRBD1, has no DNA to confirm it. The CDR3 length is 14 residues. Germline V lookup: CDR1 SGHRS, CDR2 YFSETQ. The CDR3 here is CASSKDRADGELFF.

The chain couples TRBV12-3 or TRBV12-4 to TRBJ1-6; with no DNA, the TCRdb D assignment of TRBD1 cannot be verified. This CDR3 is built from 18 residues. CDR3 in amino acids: CASSFGEPGFSYNSPLHF.

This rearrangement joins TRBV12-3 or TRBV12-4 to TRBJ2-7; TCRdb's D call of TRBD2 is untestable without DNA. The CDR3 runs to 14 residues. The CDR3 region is CASSGGTDYYEQYF.

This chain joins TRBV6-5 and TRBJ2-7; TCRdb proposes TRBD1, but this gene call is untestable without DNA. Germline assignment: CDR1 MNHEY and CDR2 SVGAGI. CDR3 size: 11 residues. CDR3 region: CASGEGYEQYF.

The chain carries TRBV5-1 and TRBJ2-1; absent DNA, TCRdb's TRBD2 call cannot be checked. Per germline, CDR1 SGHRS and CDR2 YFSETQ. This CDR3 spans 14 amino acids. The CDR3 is CASSWTSGDNEQFF.

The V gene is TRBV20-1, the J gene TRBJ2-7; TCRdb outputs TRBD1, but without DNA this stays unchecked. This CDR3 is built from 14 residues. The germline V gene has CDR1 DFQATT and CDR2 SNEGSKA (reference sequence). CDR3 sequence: CSAIRDSSSYEQYF.

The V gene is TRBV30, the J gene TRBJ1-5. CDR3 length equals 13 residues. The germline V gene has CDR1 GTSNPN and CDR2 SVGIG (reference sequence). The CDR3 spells CAWSVLPYQPQHF.

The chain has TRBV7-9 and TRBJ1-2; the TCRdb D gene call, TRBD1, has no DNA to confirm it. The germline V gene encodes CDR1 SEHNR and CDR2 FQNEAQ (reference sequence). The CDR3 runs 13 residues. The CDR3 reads CASSLTRGAGYTF.

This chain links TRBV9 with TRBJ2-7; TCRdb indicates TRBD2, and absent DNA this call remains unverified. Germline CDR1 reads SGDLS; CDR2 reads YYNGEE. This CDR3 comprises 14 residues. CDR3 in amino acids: CASSVGSHRDEQYF.